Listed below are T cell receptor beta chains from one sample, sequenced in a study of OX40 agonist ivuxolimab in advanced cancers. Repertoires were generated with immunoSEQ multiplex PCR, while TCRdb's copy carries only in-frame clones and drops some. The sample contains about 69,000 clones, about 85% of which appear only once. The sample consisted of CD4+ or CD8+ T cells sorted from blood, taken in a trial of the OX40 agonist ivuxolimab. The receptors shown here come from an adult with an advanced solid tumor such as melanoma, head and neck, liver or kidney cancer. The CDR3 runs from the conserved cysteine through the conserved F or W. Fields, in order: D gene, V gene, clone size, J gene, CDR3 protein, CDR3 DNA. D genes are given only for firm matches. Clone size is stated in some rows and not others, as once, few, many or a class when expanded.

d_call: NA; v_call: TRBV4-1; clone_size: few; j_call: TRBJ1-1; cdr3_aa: CASSQHPQKNTEAFF; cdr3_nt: TGCGCCAGCAGCCAACATCCACAGAAAAACACTGAAGCTTTCTTT
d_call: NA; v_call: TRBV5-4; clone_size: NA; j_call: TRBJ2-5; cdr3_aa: CASSLAGTWETQYF; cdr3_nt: TGTGCCAGCAGCTTGGCGGGGACCTGGGAGACCCAGTACTTC
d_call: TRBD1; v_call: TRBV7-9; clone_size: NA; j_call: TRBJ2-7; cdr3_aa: CASSLGGTGNEQYF; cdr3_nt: TGTGCCAGCAGCTTAGGAGGGACAGGGAACGAGCAGTACTTC
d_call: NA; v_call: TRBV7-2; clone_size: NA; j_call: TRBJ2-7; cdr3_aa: CASSLGSNLYEQYF; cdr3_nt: TGTGCCAGCAGCTTAGGGAGCAACCTCTACGAGCAGTACTTC
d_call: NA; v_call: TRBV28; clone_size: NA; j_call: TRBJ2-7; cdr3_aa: CASSRHGLYEQYF; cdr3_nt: TGTGCCAGCAGTCGGCACGGACTCTACGAGCAGTACTTC
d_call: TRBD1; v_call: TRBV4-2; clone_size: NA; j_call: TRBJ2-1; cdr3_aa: CASSQDGTGRNEQFF; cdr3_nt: TGTGCCAGCAGCCAAGATGGGACAGGGCGTAATGAGCAGTTCTTC
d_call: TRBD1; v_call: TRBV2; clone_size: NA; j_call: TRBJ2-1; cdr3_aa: CASSATGAYNEQFF; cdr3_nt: TGTGCCAGCAGCGCCACAGGGGCCTACAATGAGCAGTTCTTC
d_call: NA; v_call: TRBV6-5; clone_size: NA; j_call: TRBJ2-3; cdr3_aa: CASSYSRADTQYF; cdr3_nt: TGTGCCAGCAGTTACTCCCGAGCAGATACGCAGTATTTT
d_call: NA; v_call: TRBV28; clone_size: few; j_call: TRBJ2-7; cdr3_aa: CASSSPGSGAYEQYF; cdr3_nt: TGTGCCAGCAGTTCCCCGGGTAGCGGAGCCTACGAGCAGTACTTC
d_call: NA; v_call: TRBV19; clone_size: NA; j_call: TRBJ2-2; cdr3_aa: CASIRGAVGELFF; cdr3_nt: TGTGCCAGTATACGGGGGGCGGTCGGGGAGCTGTTTTTT
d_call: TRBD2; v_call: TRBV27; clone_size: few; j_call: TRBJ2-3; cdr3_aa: CASSRGGSTDTQYF; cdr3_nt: TGTGCCAGCAGTCGGGGAGGGTCCACAGATACGCAGTATTTT
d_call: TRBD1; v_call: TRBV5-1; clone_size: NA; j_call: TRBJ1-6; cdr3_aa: CASSLRQGNSPLHF; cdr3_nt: TGCGCCAGCAGCTTAAGACAGGGGAATTCACCCCTCCACTTT
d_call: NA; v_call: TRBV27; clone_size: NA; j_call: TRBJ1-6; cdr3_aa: CASSRGGTNSPLHF; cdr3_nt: TGTGCCAGCAGTCGTGGGGGCACGAATTCACCCCTCCACTTT
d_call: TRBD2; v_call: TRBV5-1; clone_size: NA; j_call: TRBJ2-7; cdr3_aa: CASSPTSGGYEQYF; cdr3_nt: TGCGCCAGCAGCCCGACTAGCGGGGGTTACGAGCAGTACTTC
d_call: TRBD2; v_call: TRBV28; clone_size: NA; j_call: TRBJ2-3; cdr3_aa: CASSLQSLAGVPDTQYF; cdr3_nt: TGTGCCAGCAGTTTACAGTCTCTAGCGGGAGTACCAGATACGCAGTATTTT
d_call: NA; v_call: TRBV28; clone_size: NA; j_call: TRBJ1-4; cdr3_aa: CARQSGGRGAEKLFF; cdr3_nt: TGTGCCAGGCAGAGCGGGGGCAGGGGAGCTGAAAAACTGTTTTTT
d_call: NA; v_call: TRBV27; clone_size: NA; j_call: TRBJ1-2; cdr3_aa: CASSSLADGLMTF; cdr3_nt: TGTGCCAGCAGTTCCCTAGCCGACGGCCTTATGACCTTC
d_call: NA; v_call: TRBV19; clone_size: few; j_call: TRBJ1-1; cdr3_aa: CASSIQGRGTEAFF; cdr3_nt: TGTGCCAGTAGTATTCAGGGGCGAGGAACTGAAGCTTTCTTT
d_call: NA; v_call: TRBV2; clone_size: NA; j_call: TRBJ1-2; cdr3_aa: CASRDDRTNYGYTF; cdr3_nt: TGTGCCAGCAGGGACGACAGAACTAACTATGGCTACACCTTC
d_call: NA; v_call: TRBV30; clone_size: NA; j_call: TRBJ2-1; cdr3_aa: CAWSEGHGANEQFF; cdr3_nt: TGTGCCTGGAGTGAGGGACATGGGGCCAATGAGCAGTTCTTC
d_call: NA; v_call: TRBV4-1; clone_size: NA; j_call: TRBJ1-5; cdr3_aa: CASSYDSPYQPQHF; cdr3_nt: TGCGCCAGCAGTTACGACAGCCCGTATCAGCCCCAGCATTTT
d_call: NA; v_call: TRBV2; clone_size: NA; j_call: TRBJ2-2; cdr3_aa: CASTGAPGGTGELFF; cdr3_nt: TGTGCCAGCACGGGGGCCCCGGGTGGAACCGGGGAGCTGTTTTTT
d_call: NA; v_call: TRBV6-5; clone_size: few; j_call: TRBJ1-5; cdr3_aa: CASSATDSNQPQHF; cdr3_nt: TGTGCCAGCAGTGCGACAGATAGCAATCAGCCCCAGCATTTT
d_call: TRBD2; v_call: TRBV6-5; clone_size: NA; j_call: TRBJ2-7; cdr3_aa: CASRGTSVQREYF; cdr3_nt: TGTGCCAGCAGGGGGACTAGCGTGCAACGTGAGTACTTC
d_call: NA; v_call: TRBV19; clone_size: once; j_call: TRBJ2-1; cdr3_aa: CASGLAQSNEQFF; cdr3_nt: TGTGCCAGTGGACTTGCGCAGTCGAATGAGCAGTTCTTC